This TCR beta chain comes out of a study of blood T cell repertoires in COVID-19. Profiled with immunoSEQ multiplex PCR; TCRdb holds only in-frame clones, not every one. This sample carries some 170,000 clones, roughly 87% of them seen once, and the ten largest clones take approximately 1.4%. Germline assignment: CDR1 MNHEY and CDR2 SMNVEV (reference sequence). The CDR3 is made up of 17 amino acids. The germline V and J ends were trimmed by 0 bases and 4 bases, with 19 bases remaining between them. The TCR sequence derives from a woman aged 50 to 60 with acute or convalescent COVID-19. The sample comprised peripheral blood. V and J are TRBV27 and TRBJ2-7; D may be TRBD2 (5 bases). CDR3 nucleotide sequence: TGTGCCAGCAGTTTATCGATTAAGCCCGGGCGCGGGTACGAGCAGTACTTC. Translation: CASSLSIKPGRGYEQYF.